The 21 T cell receptor beta chains in this list originate from one sample, sequenced in a study of kidney transplant recipient with SARS-CoV-2 infection. TCRdb used MiXCR to reprocess the reads, holding one entry per CDR3 protein. The sample includes 250,000 or so distinct CDR3 sequences, less than 35% of them seen just once. The sequenced sample was a blood sample, obtained at baseline and on roughly day 110 from a kidney transplant recipient. The receptors originated from a male patient aged 30 to 40 who had COVID-19 and was a kidney transplant recipient. Some T cells may originate from the graft donor.

On this clonotype: Possible read error: a much larger clone is one base away. This sequence joins TRBV29-1 and TRBJ2-2, with TRBD2 matching over 8 bases. There are 16 residues in the CDR3. Trimming at V came to 4 bases and at J to 7 bases, leaving 14 bases not matched to a gene. Germline V lookup: CDR1 SQVTM, CDR2 ANQGSEA. This CDR3 reads CSVGFPSGSMNGELFF. Written as DNA, the CDR3 is TGCAGCGTTGGATTTCCCAGCGGGAGTATGAACGGGGAGCTGTTTTTT.

J is TRBJ2-1 and V is TRBV5-1; the D is unclear. CDR3 length: 13 residues. The V end was cut by 5 bases, the J end by 10 bases, with 16 bases between. Germline CDR1 SGHRS, CDR2 YFSETQ. The CDR3 DNA reads as TGCGCCAGCAGTGAAACTTGGGGAAGGGAGCAGTTCTTC. Its protein is CASSETWGREQFF. Supplemented by reference TRBV5-1 and TRBJ2-1, the full variable domain reads KAGVTQTPRYLIKTRGQQVTLSCSPISGHRSVSWYQQTPGQGLQFLFEYFSETQRNKGNFPGRFSGRQFSNSRSEMNVSTLELGDSALYLCASSETWGREQFFGPGTRLTVL.

Turning to this clonotype: One base away lies a much larger clone, so this may be a sequencing read error. The rearrangement uses TRBV5-5 and TRBJ1-1, with D perhaps matching TRBD1 (6 bases). Germline CDR1 is SGHKS and CDR2 is YYEKEE (reference sequence). The ends were cut back, 6 bases at V and 3 bases at J, with 9 bases in the middle. The CDR3 sequence is 12 residues long. CDR3 DNA: TGTGCCAGCACCTACAGGGACACTGAAGCTTTCTTT. Translation: CASTYRDTEAFF.

This clonotype was detected only once. Given a much more abundant clone one base away, this may be a read error. This sequence joins TRBV5-5 and TRBJ1-1, with D unresolved. This CDR3 comprises 14 residues. The V gene's germline CDR1 is SGHKS and CDR2 YYEKEE (reference sequence). The CDR3 bases are TGTGCCAGCGGCTTCGGTAGCGGAGGAACTGAAGCTTTCTTT. This gives the protein CASGFGSGGTEAFF.

This clonotype was counted at least ten times. The V and J genes are TRBV4-1 and TRBJ2-5; D may match TRBD1 or TRBD2 (6 bases each). Germline V gene data show CDR1 as MGHRA and CDR2 as YSYEKL. The CDR3 has 16 residues. Trimming took 0 bases from V and 5 from J, leaving 16 bases between them. The CDR3, as DNA: TGCGCCAGCAGCCAAGATACCTATATGGGGGGCGAGACCCAGTACTTC. Residues: CASSQDTYMGGETQYF.

In its sample, this clonotype was seen many times. The chain joins TRBV15 to TRBJ1-1; tentative D call: TRBD1 (5 bases). Trimming removed 3 bases at V and 4 bases at J, with 9 bases between. CDR3 size: 13 residues. The germline CDR1 and CDR2 sequences are LNHNV and YYDKDF (reference sequence). CDR3 sequence reads: CATSRDMGTEAFF. In DNA, the CDR3 is TGTGCCACCAGCAGGGACATGGGCACTGAAGCTTTCTTT.

This clonotype came up a few times. The CDR3 loop is CASSLDRASTDTQYF. In DNA, the CDR3 is TGCGCCAGCAGCTTGGACAGGGCTAGCACAGATACGCAGTATTTT. The chain is built from TRBV5-1 and TRBJ2-3; D is possibly TRBD1 (6 bases). The germline V gene encodes CDR1 SGHRS and CDR2 YFSETQ. V lost 0 bases and J lost 0, with 8 bases in between. CDR3 length equals 15 residues.

Regarding this clonotype: A clone one base away is much larger, so this may be a read error. V usage is TRBV24-1 and J usage is TRBJ2-1; the D is unclear. This CDR3 region has 12 residues. Germline V CDR1 and CDR2: KGHDR, SFDVKD. The CDR3 loop is CATSDLQKELFF. The CDR3 nucleotides read TGTGCCACCAGTGATTTACAGAAGGAGCTGTTCTTC.

This clonotype has at least ten counts. This chain joins TRBV5-1 and TRBJ1-1; 7 positions match TRBD1. CDR1 is SGHRS, CDR2 YFSETQ, per germline. CDR3 length: 18 residues. Unmatched junction bases numbered 14, after V lost 3 bases and J lost 0 bases. As DNA, the CDR3 is TGCGCCAGCAGCTCTGACGGTACAGGGGCAGGGATGAACACTGAAGCTTTCTTT. Translated, it gives CASSSDGTGAGMNTEAFF.

As to this clonotype: Being one base from a much bigger clone, this may be a read error. This chain connects TRBV5-4 to TRBJ2-1, with D hard to call. CDR1 is SGHNT, CDR2 YYREEE, per germline (reference sequence). The V end lost 5 bases, the J end lost 3 bases, and 15 bases lay between the germline ends. The CDR3 spans 15 residues. CDR3 DNA sequence: TGTGCCAGCAGTCTCGTCAGTAGCTTCTACAATGAGCAGTTCTTC. As protein: CASSLVSSFYNEQFF.

This clonotype was observed a handful of times. Being one base from a much bigger clone, this may be a read error. V and J are TRBV6-5 and TRBJ2-3, with 13 bases matching TRBD2. Germline loops: CDR1 MNHEY, CDR2 SVGAGI. CDR3 size: 15 residues. V was pared by 5 bases and J by 1 base, with 0 bases of the junction left unmatched. CDR3 sequence reads: CASSGLAGGTDTQYF. CDR3 nucleotide sequence: TGTGCCAGCAGTGGACTAGCGGGAGGCACAGATACGCAGTATTTT.

V usage is TRBV3-1 and J usage is TRBJ2-5; D gene ambiguous. V was clipped by 5 bases and J by 5 bases, with 24 bases between them. Per the germline V gene, CDR1 is LGHDT and CDR2 is YNNKEL (reference sequence). This CDR3 is built from 17 residues. The CDR3 region is CASSDGTPISFSETQYF. In DNA, the CDR3 is TGTGCCAGCAGCGATGGCACTCCCATTTCTTTCTCTGAGACCCAGTACTTC.

This clonotype was picked up many times. This chain connects TRBV7-9 to TRBJ1-6; no firm D call. Trimming shortened V by 1 base and J by 1 base, and 8 bases separated the two germline ends. Germline CDR1 reads SEHNR; CDR2 reads FQNEAQ (reference sequence). This CDR3 has 16 residues. The DNA for the CDR3 is TGTGCCAGCAGCTTAGGGCTGGGATCCTATAATTCACCCCTCCACTTT. Its translation: CASSLGLGSYNSPLHF.

Ten or more counts support this clonotype. The V call is TRBV5-4, the J call TRBJ1-6; D is uncertain. Germline values: CDR1 SGHNT, CDR2 YYREEE (reference sequence). This CDR3 contains 16 residues. V lost 5 bases and J 0 bases, leaving 12 bases between the germline ends. The CDR3 loop is CASSYGPISYNSPLHF. As DNA, the CDR3 is TGTGCCAGCAGTTACGGACCTATCTCCTATAATTCACCCCTCCACTTT.

With respect to this clonotype: Given a much more abundant clone one base away, this may be a read error. The chain joins TRBV19 to TRBJ2-5; TRBD1 agrees at 9 bases. V shed 3 bases, J shed 10 bases, and the junction held 18 bases outside the gene matches. CDR1 is LNHDA, CDR2 SQIVND, per germline (reference sequence). This CDR3 spans 17 amino acids. CDR3 nucleotide sequence: TGTGCCAGTAGTATGGGCGCCCCGGGACAGGGAAGGGGGAACCAGTACTTC. Amino acid sequence: CASSMGAPGQGRGNQYF.

Concerning this clonotype: A read error is likely here: a far larger clone is one base away. The rearrangement joins TRBV13 to TRBJ2-4; TRBD1 or TRBD2 may be the D gene (5 bases each). TRBJ2-7 explains the end of the DNA better; the J call may be wrong. The CDR3 is 13 amino acids. Germline assignment: CDR1 PRHDT and CDR2 FYEKMQ (reference sequence). CDR3 region: CASGLRGFYEQYF. CDR3 in DNA: TGTGCCAGCGGCTTGAGGGGATTCTACGAGCAGTACTTC.

In regard to this clonotype: The junction and the germline gene differ at one end; a read error may be behind it. The chain couples TRBV6-2 or TRBV6-3 to TRBJ2-3, with 8 bases matching TRBD2. The CDR3 extends over 15 amino acids. From germline, CDR1 is MNHEY and CDR2 SVGEGT. CDR3 loop: CASRINSGVRDAQYF. Written as DNA, the CDR3 is TGTGCCAGCAGGATAAATAGCGGGGTCCGAGATGCGCAGTATTTT.

This clonotype came up many times. This sequence joins TRBV20-1 and TRBJ2-7, with D uncertain. V lost 6 bases and J 4 bases, leaving 16 bases between the germline ends. From germline, CDR1 is DFQATT and CDR2 SNEGSKA (reference sequence). The CDR3 has 13 residues. CDR3 protein: CSAETMGLYEQYF. The DNA of the CDR3 is TGCAGTGCCGAAACGATGGGTCTTTACGAGCAGTACTTC.

This clonotype was seen repeatedly, ten times or more. The chain combines TRBV27 with TRBJ1-3; 8 bases are a match to TRBD1. The V and J ends lost 5 bases and 5 bases, in that order; junction bases with no gene match: 5. Germline V CDR1 and CDR2: MNHEY, SMNVEV (reference sequence). This CDR3 spans 14 amino acids. The CDR3 region is CASSPTGARNTIYF. CDR3 sequence (DNA): TGTGCCAGCAGTCCGACAGGGGCACGAAACACCATATATTTT.

This clonotype was seen at least ten times. As DNA, the CDR3 is TGTGCCAGCAGCCGGATCAGGGGAGGTGAGCAGTTCTTC. This translates into CASSRIRGGEQFF. The V call is TRBV3-2, the J call TRBJ2-1; the D call of TRBD1 is as the table states it, not checked on the DNA. TRBV3-2 counts as a pseudogene. This CDR3 comprises 13 residues.

This clonotype came up many times. V gene TRBV19 combines with J gene TRBJ1-5; 7 bases fit TRBD1. CDR1 LNHDA and CDR2 SQIVND come from the germline V gene (reference sequence). V lost 4 bases and J lost 3; bases outside the gene matches: 6. This CDR3 has 15 residues. The CDR3 region has the DNA TGTGCCAGTAGTAAGGACAGGTCGTACAATCAGCCCCAGCATTTT. It translates to CASSKDRSYNQPQHF.